The next 25 T cell receptor beta chains were all read from a single sample in a study of cytomegalovirus exposure and HLA in healthy donors. It was with 60 Vbeta and 13 Jbeta primers that the PCR ran. The method was immunoSEQ multiplex PCR; TCRdb's version includes in-frame clones alone and lacks a portion of them. The table lists about 110,000 clones, over 55% of them singletons. Sequencing input: PBMCs. The receptors stem from a female donor in good health and CMV-seronegative.

The V gene is TRBV18, the J gene TRBJ1-1; no definite D call. The CDR3 has 14 residues. Germline CDR1 reads KGHSH; CDR2 reads LQKENI. V was cut by 2 bases and J by 3 bases, with 10 bases left in between. CDR3 DNA: TGTGCCAGCTCACCATTGGGAGTGGACACTGAAGCTTTCTTT. It is translated as CASSPLGVDTEAFF. The whole variable domain, filled in from reference TRBV18 and TRBJ1-1, reads NAGVMQNPRHLVRRRGQEARLRCSPMKGHSHVYWYRQLPEEGLKFMVYLQKENIIDESGMPKERFSAEFPKEGPSILRIQQVVRGDSAAYFCASSPLGVDTEAFFGQGTRLTVV.

V usage is TRBV7-9 and J usage is TRBJ2-3; D perhaps matches TRBD2 (5 bases). CDR1 is SEHNR, CDR2 FQNEAQ, per germline (reference sequence). This CDR3 contains 15 residues. V was cut by 3 bases and J by 2 bases, with 12 bases left in between. CDR3 loop: CASSFFGISTDTQYF. The DNA for the CDR3 is TGTGCCAGCAGCTTTTTCGGGATCTCCACAGATACGCAGTATTTT. Full variable domain (outside the CDR3, taken from reference TRBV7-9 and TRBJ2-3): DTGVSQNPRHKITKRGQNVTFRCDPISEHNRLYWYRQTLGQGPEFLTYFQNEAQLEKSRLLSDRFSAERPKGSFSTLEIQRTEQGDSAMYLCASSFFGISTDTQYFGPGTRLTVL.

This clone was counted between two and nine times. The chain has TRBV5-1 and TRBJ2-2, with TRBD2 as a possible D gene (5 bases). The germline CDR1 and CDR2 sequences are SGHRS and YFSETQ. The V end lost 2 bases, the J end lost 7 bases, and 12 bases lay between the germline ends. The CDR3 spans 14 residues. CDR3 sequence reads: CASSLREAVGELFF. In DNA, the CDR3 is TGCGCCAGCAGCTTAAGAGAAGCGGTCGGGGAGCTGTTTTTT.

The V call is TRBV5-4, the J call TRBJ2-1; 9 nucleotides align to TRBD2. Germline-derived CDR1 and CDR2 are SGHNT and YYREEE (reference sequence). The CDR3 is made up of 17 amino acids. With V trimmed by 3 bases and J by 8 bases, 15 bases remained unmatched. CDR3 DNA sequence: TGTGCCAGCAGCTCTGCGGGGGGGCGCTGGGGAGGGGATGAGCAGTTCTTC. Its translation is CASSSAGGRWGGDEQFF.

This clone was detected only once. J is TRBJ2-5 and V is TRBV5-6, with D hard to call. The CDR3 is made up of 14 amino acids. Germline V gives CDR1 SGHDT, CDR2 YYEEEE. Trimming shortened V by 4 bases and J by 5 bases, and 15 bases separated the two germline ends. The CDR3 nucleotides read TGTGCCAGCAGCCTGTCTGCAACCGGGGAGACCCAGTACTTC. This sequence encodes CASSLSATGETQYF.

This sequence joins TRBV5-4 and TRBJ2-7; 9 bases are shared with TRBD2. The germline V gene has CDR1 SGHNT and CDR2 YYREEE (reference sequence). CDR3 size: 16 residues. Trimming at V came to 4 bases and at J to 0 bases, leaving 8 bases not matched to a gene. CDR3 sequence (DNA): TGTGCCAGCAGCCCGGATGGCGGGAGGGCCTCCTACGAGCAGTACTTC. Its protein is CASSPDGGRASYEQYF.

This clone came up a few times. The chain employs TRBV5-5 and TRBJ1-4, with 7 bases matching TRBD1. The CDR3 totals 16 residues. Per germline, CDR1 SGHKS and CDR2 YYEKEE (reference sequence). V lost 3 bases and J lost 5; bases outside the gene matches: 10. The CDR3 loop reads CASSSRQGPPNEKLFF. CDR3 nucleotides: TGTGCCAGCAGCTCGCGACAGGGTCCTCCGAATGAAAAACTGTTTTTT.

V and J are TRBV29-1 and TRBJ2-7, with 10 bases identical to TRBD2. J gave up 4 bases and V 6 bases, and 6 bases lay outside the gene matches. There are 13 residues in the CDR3. Germline V lookup: CDR1 SQVTM, CDR2 ANQGSEA. The CDR3, as DNA: TGCAGCGTGTCTAGCGGGAGAGGGTACGAGCAGTACTTC. Translation: CSVSSGRGYEQYF.

This clone was seen a few times. The chain couples TRBV4-1 to TRBJ2-2; perhaps TRBD1 as D (6 bases). From germline, CDR1 is MGHRA and CDR2 YSYEKL. Between the trimmed V and J ends, which lost 2 bases and 4 bases, there was a span of 8 bases. There are 14 residues in the CDR3. CDR3 sequence: CASSQRDTTGELFF. The CDR3 nucleotides are TGCGCCAGCAGCCAACGGGACACCACCGGGGAGCTGTTTTTT.

The V call is TRBV28, the J call TRBJ2-1; 10 bases map to TRBD1. The junction had 6 bases not matched to a gene; V was cut back by 1 base and J by 6 bases. CDR3 length: 16 residues. Germline V gene data show CDR1 as MDHEN and CDR2 as SYDVKM. DNA of the CDR3: TGTGCCAGCAGTTTATCTGGACAGGGGGTCCTCAATGAGCAGTTCTTC. Translation: CASSLSGQGVLNEQFF.

V usage is TRBV18 and J usage is TRBJ2-5; 11 nucleotides agree with TRBD2. This CDR3 is built from 17 residues. CDR1 KGHSH and CDR2 LQKENI come from the germline V gene. V gave up 5 bases and J gave up 2 bases; unmatched junction bases: 10. The CDR3 DNA reads as TGTGCCAGCTCATCTACTAGCGGGAGATCCCCACAAGAGACCCAGTACTTC. As protein: CASSSTSGRSPQETQYF.

The chain joins TRBV11-3 to TRBJ2-7, with TRBD1 matching over 8 bases. With V trimmed by 5 bases and J by 1 base, 7 bases remained unmatched. The CDR3 runs 15 residues. Per germline, CDR1 SGHNT and CDR2 YENEEA. The chain's CDR3 is CASSPADRGSYEQYF. CDR3 coding DNA: TGTGCCAGCAGCCCGGCCGACAGGGGATCCTACGAGCAGTACTTC.

The J gene is TRBJ1-2, the V gene TRBV7-9; D is uncertain. The V gene lost 2 bases and the J gene lost 0 bases, with 10 bases spanning the gap. The CDR3 runs 15 residues. Germline CDR1 SEHNR, CDR2 FQNEAQ (reference sequence). The CDR3 nucleotides read TGTGCCAGCAGCTTAATAGAGGCGGCTAACTATGGCTACACCTTC. Its protein is CASSLIEAANYGYTF.

The chain couples TRBV30 to TRBJ2-5; D not resolved. Germline lookup yields CDR1 GTSNPN and CDR2 SVGIG (reference sequence). The ends were cut back, 0 bases at V and 4 bases at J, with 6 bases in the middle. The CDR3 length is 12 residues. In DNA, the CDR3 is TGTGCCTGGAGTGTTACGGGAGAGACCCAGTACTTC. Residues: CAWSVTGETQYF. Variable domain in full (rest from reference TRBV30 and TRBJ2-5): SQTIHQWPATLVQPVGSPLSLECTVEGTSNPNLYWYRQAAGRGLQLLFYSVGIGQISSEVPQNLSASRPQDRQFILSSKKLLLSDSGFYLCAWSVTGETQYFGPGTRLLVL.

This rearrangement joins TRBV30 to TRBJ2-3, with D perhaps matching TRBD2 (5 bases). This CDR3 region has 16 residues. V shed 0 bases and J shed 2 bases, with 15 bases lying between them. Germline values: CDR1 GTSNPN, CDR2 SVGIG (reference sequence). The chain's CDR3 is CAWSVPLARATDTQYF. CDR3 DNA: TGTGCCTGGAGTGTACCCCTAGCCCGGGCCACAGATACGCAGTATTTT.

This chain connects TRBV6-5 to TRBJ1-3; no definite D call. The germline CDR1 and CDR2 sequences are MNHEY and SVGAGI. The CDR3 consists of 16 residues. The V end lost 0 bases, the J end lost 0 bases, and 9 bases lay between the germline ends. The CDR3 is CASSYSPVNSGNTIYF. CDR3 coding DNA: TGTGCCAGCAGTTACTCCCCAGTAAACTCTGGAAACACCATATATTTT.

This sequence joins TRBV5-6 and TRBJ1-2, with a possible D match to TRBD1 (5 bases). Germline values: CDR1 SGHDT, CDR2 YYEEEE. V was clipped by 1 base and J by 6 bases, with 13 bases between them. This CDR3 is 14 amino acids long. The CDR3 DNA reads TGTGCCAGCAGCTTGACAGGCAGACCAGATGGCTACACCTTC. This sequence encodes CASSLTGRPDGYTF.

The chain joins TRBV28 to TRBJ1-4, with a tentative D call TRBD1 (6 bases). There are 14 residues in the CDR3. CDR1 MDHEN and CDR2 SYDVKM come from the germline V gene. V lost 2 bases to trimming and J lost 8 bases, with 12 bases between them. The CDR3 spells CASSLGGLGEKLFF. In nucleotides, the CDR3 is TGTGCCAGCAGTTTAGGGGGCCTGGGCGAAAAACTGTTTTTT.

The chain couples TRBV6-5 to TRBJ2-5; possibly TRBD2 for D (5 bases). CDR3 length: 15 amino acids. Trimming removed 5 bases from V and 1 base from J, with 14 bases in between. Germline loops: CDR1 MNHEY, CDR2 SVGAGI. In DNA, the CDR3 is TGTGCCAGCAGTCCCCTCGACGGGATCCAAGAGACCCAGTACTTC. It yields the protein CASSPLDGIQETQYF.

The V call is TRBV28, the J call TRBJ2-7, with a tentative D call TRBD2 (6 bases). The CDR3 loop spans 14 amino acids. Trimming cost V 8 bases and J 0 bases, with 14 bases left between them. The germline gives CDR1 MDHEN, CDR2 SYDVKM. The CDR3 DNA follows: TGTGCCAGCCGCCGGGAGATATACTCCTACGAGCAGTACTTC. It yields the protein CASRREIYSYEQYF.

This clone has a single count. V is TRBV25-1 and J is TRBJ2-5; 7 bases are a match to TRBD2. From germline, CDR1 is MGHDK and CDR2 SYGVNS. With V trimmed by 7 bases and J by 5 bases, 4 bases remained unmatched. This CDR3 has 12 residues. CDR3 nucleotide sequence: TGTGCCAGCAAGCGGGAATCGGAGACCCAGTACTTC. Translation gives CASKRESETQYF.

The chain has TRBV19 and TRBJ1-4; D not certain. The V gene's germline CDR1 is LNHDA and CDR2 SQIVND (reference sequence). V was trimmed by 3 bases and J by 7 bases, leaving 21 bases between them. CDR3 length equals 17 residues. The CDR3 region is CASSIRPKREWGEKLFF. The DNA of the CDR3 is TGTGCCAGTAGTATTCGCCCGAAGAGGGAGTGGGGTGAAAAACTGTTTTTT.

V and J are TRBV5-1 and TRBJ2-3; 8 nucleotides align to TRBD2. CDR3 length equals 16 residues. The ends lost 0 bases at V and 4 bases at J; junction bases unmatched: 7. Germline-derived CDR1 and CDR2 are SGHRS and YFSETQ. CDR3 nucleotides: TGCGCCAGCAGCTTGGAGGGCGGGAGGCGGGCAGATACGCAGTATTTT. Its translation is CASSLEGGRRADTQYF. Drawing the rest from reference TRBV5-1 and TRBJ2-3, the complete variable domain is KAGVTQTPRYLIKTRGQQVTLSCSPISGHRSVSWYQQTPGQGLQFLFEYFSETQRNKGNFPGRFSGRQFSNSRSEMNVSTLELGDSALYLCASSLEGGRRADTQYFGPGTRLTVL.

This clone was picked up one time. The chain employs TRBV7-3 and TRBJ2-6; D is perhaps TRBD2 (5 bases). Germline lookup yields CDR1 SGHTA and CDR2 FQGTGA. The CDR3 covers 17 residues. V was pared by 1 base and J by 4 bases, with 14 bases between. The CDR3 DNA reads TGTGCCAGCAGCTTAAGAAGTTTTGGGGAGGGGGCCAACGTCCTGACTTTC. Its protein is CASSLRSFGEGANVLTF.

As for this clone: The junction does not match germline at one end; this may be a read error. Other DNA sequences within the sample encode an identical CDR3. The J gene is TRBJ1-1, the V gene TRBV13; 8 nucleotides line up with TRBD1. The CDR3 has 16 residues. CDR1 PRHDT and CDR2 FYEKMQ come from the germline V gene (reference sequence). The CDR3 region has the DNA TGTGCCAGCAGCTTAGAGGCAGGGGGCGAGAACACTGAAGCCTTCTTT. It yields the protein CASSLEAGGENTEAFF.